This T cell receptor beta chain derives from a study of beta chain features in type 1 diabetes. The study, taken as a whole, reports: Researchers could not determine here whether HLA type influences TCRB rearrangement. When Type 1 diabetes patients were examined, their TCRB CDR3s proved moderately but significantly shorter in all four CD4+ subsets. Naive, central memory and Treg TCRB repertoires seemed to resemble each other more closely in patients than they did in healthy donors.

The whole isolated RNA underwent reverse transcription, so sequencing captured expressed TCRB transcripts. The average output of naive, central memory and regulatory T cell samples was about 3.57 million reads. Sequencing used immunoSEQ multiplex PCR; TCRdb keeps in-frame clones, though not all of them. This repertoire shows hundreds of thousands of clones, more than 13% found once; its top ten account for roughly 0.04%. This clone turned up a few times. Its antigen is as yet unknown. The germline gives CDR1 SGHDT, CDR2 YYEEEE. V gave up 4 bases and J gave up 4 bases, with 5 bases separating them. The length of the CDR3 is 12 residues.

The sequencing sample was made of naive CD4+ T cells from blood. The chain carries TRBV5-6 and TRBJ2-2; D uncertain. The sequence derives from a man aged 18 to 30 with type 1 diabetes. CDR3 sequence reads: CASSGFTGELFF. In DNA form, the CDR3 reads TGTGCCAGCAGCGGATTCACCGGGGAGCTGTTTTTT.